The source of this T cell receptor (beta chain) is a study of graft-versus-host responses after intestinal transplantation. About this clone itself: Its target is not known.

Sequencing was performed with immunoSEQ multiplex PCR; in TCRdb, only in-frame clones are kept and a portion is missing. The sample includes approximately 82,000 clones, around 92% of them seen just once. Between the trimmed V and J ends, which lost 2 bases and 3 bases, there was a span of 14 bases. The CDR3 spans 15 residues. The V gene's germline CDR1 is SGHVS and CDR2 FNYEAQ. This clonotype was sampled from a human donor who received an intestinal transplant. This chain connects TRBV7-6 to TRBJ2-7; D perhaps matches TRBD2 (6 bases). Sequences were derived from unstimulated CD4+ T cells sorted from spleen or lymph node cells, sampled before intestinal transplant. The CDR3 DNA sequence: TGTGCCAGCAGCTTAATTGACGGGGGAGACTACGAGCAGTACTTC. Protein product: CASSLIDGGDYEQYF.